One and the same sample provided the 13 T cell receptor beta chains below, sequenced in a study of cytomegalovirus exposure and HLA in healthy donors. Only in-frame clones appear in the TCRdb table, and some are missing; sequencing was by immunoSEQ multiplex PCR. This table has hundreds of thousands of clones, approximately 88% appearing once. Sequencing was done on a sample of PBMCs. The receptors were gathered from a woman younger than 30 in good health and CMV-seronegative.

The chain uses TRBV7-2 and TRBJ1-1, with no clear D. CDR3 length: 13 amino acids. Trimming removed 2 bases at V and 0 bases at J, with 4 bases between. CDR1 SGHTA and CDR2 FQGNSA come from the germline V gene. CDR3 loop: CASSLQMNTEAFF. CDR3 DNA: TGTGCCAGCAGCTTACAGATGAACACTGAAGCTTTCTTT.

The J gene is TRBJ2-1, the V gene TRBV27, with D uncertain. The V end was cut by 6 bases, the J end by 0 bases, with 21 bases between. Germline V CDR1 and CDR2: MNHEY, SMNVEV (reference sequence). The CDR3 loop spans 18 amino acids. The CDR3 DNA reads as TGTGCCAGCAGGCCCTTCCCCCCGGCGGCGAGCTCCTACAATGAGCAGTTCTTC. Translation gives CASRPFPPAASSYNEQFF.

The DNA of the CDR3 is TGTGCCAGCAGCTCATCCGGGACAGGAGGCTACGAGCAGTACTTC. Translation: CASSSSGTGGYEQYF. V is TRBV5-4 and J is TRBJ2-7, with TRBD1 matching over 8 bases. The CDR3 runs 15 residues. Trimming cost V 3 bases and J 3 bases; bases outside gene matches: 8. CDR1 and CDR2 from the germline V gene are SGHNT and YYREEE (reference sequence).

V is TRBV6-5 and J is TRBJ2-7, with D possibly being TRBD2 (6 bases). Germline loops: CDR1 MNHEY, CDR2 SVGAGI. V was clipped by 8 bases and J by 6 bases, with 20 bases between them. This CDR3 spans 14 amino acids. This CDR3 reads CASRVNREWSEQYF. In nucleotides, the CDR3 is TGTGCCAGCCGAGTTAACCGGGAGTGGTCCGAGCAGTACTTC.

The chain carries TRBV6-5 and TRBJ2-3; D gene uncertain. The CDR3 extends over 14 amino acids. Per germline, CDR1 MNHEY and CDR2 SVGAGI. Deletions cut 2 bases from V and 5 bases from J, with 11 bases between. CDR3 nucleotides: TGTGCCAGCAGTTACCGGAGTTTTCGAGATACGCAGTATTTT. As protein: CASSYRSFRDTQYF.

This clone was observed a few times. The CDR3 DNA reads as TGTGCCAGCAGTGACTCGCTAGCGGGAGTCAATGAGCAGTTCTTC. Protein sequence: CASSDSLAGVNEQFF. The chain joins TRBV6-4 to TRBJ2-1, with 10 nucleotides matching TRBD2. V was pared by 0 bases and J by 6 bases, with 2 bases of the junction left unmatched. The germline gives CDR1 MRHNA, CDR2 SNTAGT. This CDR3 is 15 amino acids long.

This rearrangement joins TRBV28 to TRBJ1-1, with D unclear. There are 14 residues in the CDR3. The germline V and J ends were trimmed by 7 bases and 10 bases, with 22 bases remaining between them. Germline V lookup: CDR1 MDHEN, CDR2 SYDVKM. The CDR3 spells CASIPEGSDFGAFF. The CDR3 DNA follows: TGTGCCAGCATCCCTGAGGGTTCGGATTTTGGAGCTTTCTTT.

V gene TRBV6-5 combines with J gene TRBJ2-7, with 7 bases matching TRBD2. Losses at the gene ends were 5 bases for V and 2 bases for J; bases not matched to a gene: 6. Germline CDR1 and CDR2: MNHEY and SVGAGI. This CDR3 contains 14 residues. The CDR3 DNA is TGTGCCAGCAGTAACCCGGGACTACCCTACGAGCAGTACTTC. The encoded protein is CASSNPGLPYEQYF.

The V and J genes are TRBV12-5 and TRBJ1-1; weak D call: TRBD1 (5 bases). The ends were cut back, 4 bases at V and 4 bases at J, with 19 bases in the middle. Germline CDR1 is LGHNT and CDR2 is FRNRAP. The CDR3 is made up of 16 amino acids. CDR3 amino acids: CASGSPQGGVSTEAFF. In DNA, the CDR3 is TGTGCTAGTGGTTCTCCGCAGGGAGGGGTAAGCACTGAAGCTTTCTTT. Full variable domain (rest looked up from reference TRBV12-5 and TRBJ1-1): DARVTQTPRHKVTEMGQEVTMRCQPILGHNTVFWYRQTMMQGLELLAYFRNRAPLDDSGMPKDRFSAEMPDATLATLKIQPSEPRDSAVYFCASGSPQGGVSTEAFFGQGTRLTVV.

This chain uses TRBV7-9 with TRBJ2-5; 11 nucleotides align to TRBD1. Germline CDR1 SEHNR, CDR2 FQNEAQ (reference sequence). Germline trimming cut 5 bases from V and 5 bases from J; bases unmatched to any gene: 7. This CDR3 comprises 15 residues. CDR3 coding DNA: TGTGCCAGCAGCCCTCGGACAGGGGGCAGGGAGACCCAGTACTTC. Translating gives CASSPRTGGRETQYF.

The chain joins TRBV10-2 to TRBJ2-7; 10 bases agree with TRBD2. There are 18 residues in the CDR3. The trim removed 0 bases at V and 3 bases at J, leaving 11 bases unmatched. CDR1 is WSHSY and CDR2 is SAAADI in the germline V gene. CDR3 in amino acids: CASSESRVLAGQVYEQYF. For the CDR3, the DNA is TGCGCCAGCAGTGAGTCGAGGGTACTAGCGGGACAAGTCTACGAGCAGTACTTC.

CDR3 nucleotides: TGCGCCAGCAGCCAAACTTGGACAGGGGACGGCTACACCTTC. Translation gives CASSQTWTGDGYTF. J is TRBJ1-2 and V is TRBV4-3; 9 nucleotides agree with TRBD1. CDR3 length: 14 residues. Germline trimming cut 2 bases from V and 8 bases from J; bases unmatched to any gene: 6. Germline V CDR1 and CDR2: LGHNA, YSLEER.

The chain recombines TRBV5-1 with TRBJ2-2, with D perhaps TRBD1 (6 bases). The CDR3 is 15 residues long. The germline V and J ends were trimmed by 7 bases and 2 bases, with 15 bases remaining between them. CDR1 is SGHRS and CDR2 is YFSETQ in the germline V gene. CDR3 nucleotides: TGCGCCAGCTCAGGACAGAACCATAACACCGGGGAGCTGTTTTTT. It codes for CASSGQNHNTGELFF.